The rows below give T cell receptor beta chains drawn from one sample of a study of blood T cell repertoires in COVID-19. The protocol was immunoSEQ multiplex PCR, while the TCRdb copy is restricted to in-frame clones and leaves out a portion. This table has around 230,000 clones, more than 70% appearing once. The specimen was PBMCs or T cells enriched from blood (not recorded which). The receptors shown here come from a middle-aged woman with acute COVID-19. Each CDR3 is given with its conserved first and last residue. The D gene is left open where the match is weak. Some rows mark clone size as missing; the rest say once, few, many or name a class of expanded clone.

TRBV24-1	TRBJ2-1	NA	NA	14	TGTGCCACCAGGCGGGCAGGACCGGGGGATGAGCAGTTCTTC	CATRRAGPGDEQFF
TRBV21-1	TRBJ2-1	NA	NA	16	TGTGCCAGCAGCAACGCTAGCGGGGTCTCCTACAATGAGCAGTTCTTC	CASSNASGVSYNEQFF
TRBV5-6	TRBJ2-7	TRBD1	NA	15	TGTGCCAGCAGCCGCTACGGGACAGGGGGCTCGGAGCAGTACTTC	CASSRYGTGGSEQYF
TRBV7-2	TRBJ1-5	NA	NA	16	TGTGCCAGCAGCTTAGGGGTAGGGAGAAGCAATCAGCCCCAGCATTTT	CASSLGVGRSNQPQHF
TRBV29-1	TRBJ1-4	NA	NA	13	TGCAGCGTTGCGGAGGGTAACAATGAAAAACTGTTTTTT	CSVAEGNNEKLFF
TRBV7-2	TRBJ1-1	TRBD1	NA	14	TGTGCCAGCAGCCCGGGACAGGGTAAGACTGAAGCTTTCTTT	CASSPGQGKTEAFF
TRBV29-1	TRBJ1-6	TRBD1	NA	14	TGCAGCGTCCGAACAGGGGGCGCGAATTCACCCCTCCACTTT	CSVRTGGANSPLHF
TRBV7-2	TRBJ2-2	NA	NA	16	TGTGCCAGCAGCTTAGTATCGGGGACTGGTAGCGGGGAGCTGTTTTTT	CASSLVSGTGSGELFF
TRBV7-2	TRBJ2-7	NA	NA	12	TGTGCCAGCAGCTCCAACACCTACGAGCAGTACTTC	CASSSNTYEQYF
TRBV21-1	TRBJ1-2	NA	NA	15	TGTGCCAGCAGCAAGACGACAGAGGATGACTATGGCTACACCTTC	CASSKTTEDDYGYTF
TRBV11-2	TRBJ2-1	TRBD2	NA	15	TGTGCCAGCAGCGGTCTAGCGGCCTCCTACAATGAGCAGTTCTTC	CASSGLAASYNEQFF
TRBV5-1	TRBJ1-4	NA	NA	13	TGCGCCAGCAGCCCCCTGACACGGGAAAAACTGTTTTTT	CASSPLTREKLFF
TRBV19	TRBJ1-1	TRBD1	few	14	TGTGCCAGTAGGGGGACAGCCGTGAACACTGAAGCTTTCTTT	CASRGTAVNTEAFF
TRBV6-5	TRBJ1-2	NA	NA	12	TGTGCCAGCAGAATGGGGAGCTATGGCTACACCTTC	CASRMGSYGYTF
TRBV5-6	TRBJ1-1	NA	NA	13	TGTGCCAGCAGCACAGGCGGAGCTTTGGAAGCTTTCTTT	CASSTGGALEAFF
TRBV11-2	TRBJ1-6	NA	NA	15	TGTGCCAGCAGTTTGGAGGGTGCCTATAATTCACCCCTCCACTTT	CASSLEGAYNSPLHF
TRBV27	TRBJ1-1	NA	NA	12	TGTGCCAGCAGTTTAGGGATGGGGCGAGCTTTCTTT	CASSLGMGRAFF
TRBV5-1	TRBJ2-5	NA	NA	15	TGCGCCAGCAGCTTGGACGGGACTCCTCAAGAGACCCAGTACTTC	CASSLDGTPQETQYF
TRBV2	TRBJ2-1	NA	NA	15	TGTGCCAGCAGTGAAGCGGGCGCATCCTACAATGAGCAGTTCTTC	CASSEAGASYNEQFF
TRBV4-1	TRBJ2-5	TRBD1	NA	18	TGCGCCAGCAGCCAACCTCCCCAGGAGACAGGGTCGCAAGAGACCCAGTACTTC	CASSQPPQETGSQETQYF
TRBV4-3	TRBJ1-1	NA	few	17	TGCGCCAGCAGCCAAGATCGGGGAGGCGTGCGGAACACTGAAGCTTTCTTT	CASSQDRGGVRNTEAFF
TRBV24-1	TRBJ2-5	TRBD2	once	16	TGTGCCACCAGTGATTTCCGGAAGCGGGGACAAGAGACCCAGTACTTC	CATSDFRKRGQETQYF
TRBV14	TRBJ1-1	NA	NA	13	TGTGCCAGCAGCCGACAAGAGAACACTGAAGCTTTCTTT	CASSRQENTEAFF
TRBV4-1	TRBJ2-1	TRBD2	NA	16	TGCGCCAGCAGCTTTCCCTCGAGACTAGCAAGCAATGAGCAGTTCTTC	CASSFPSRLASNEQFF
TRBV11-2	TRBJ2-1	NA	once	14	TGTGCCAGCAGCTTAGATGGTGGATTAGCGGAGCAGTTCTTC	CASSLDGGLAEQFF
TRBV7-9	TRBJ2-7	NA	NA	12	TGTGCCAGCAGCTTATCTTCGGGCGAGCAGTACTTC	CASSLSSGEQYF
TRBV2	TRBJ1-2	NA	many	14	TGTGCCAGCAGTGAAGCCCAACAGGGAATTGGCTACACCTTC	CASSEAQQGIGYTF
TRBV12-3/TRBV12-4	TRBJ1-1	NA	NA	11	TGTGCCAGCACCCGACTCGCTGAAGCTTTCTTT	CASTRLAEAFF
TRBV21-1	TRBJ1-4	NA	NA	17	TGTGCCAGCAGCCATCCCGGGACAGGGGGGCCTAATGAAAAACTGTTTTTT	CASSHPGTGGPNEKLFF